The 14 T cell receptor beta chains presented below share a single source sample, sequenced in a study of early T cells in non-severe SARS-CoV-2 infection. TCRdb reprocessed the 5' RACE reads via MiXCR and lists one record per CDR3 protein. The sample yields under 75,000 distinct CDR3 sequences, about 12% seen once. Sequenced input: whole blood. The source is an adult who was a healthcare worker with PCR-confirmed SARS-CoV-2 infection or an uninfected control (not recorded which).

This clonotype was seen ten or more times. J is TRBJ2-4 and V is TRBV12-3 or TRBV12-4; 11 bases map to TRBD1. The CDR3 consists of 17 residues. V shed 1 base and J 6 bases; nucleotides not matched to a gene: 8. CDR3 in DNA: TGTGCCAGCAGTTTAGGGACAGGGGGCGCGGGAAGAAACATTCAGTACTTC. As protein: CASSLGTGGAGRNIQYF.

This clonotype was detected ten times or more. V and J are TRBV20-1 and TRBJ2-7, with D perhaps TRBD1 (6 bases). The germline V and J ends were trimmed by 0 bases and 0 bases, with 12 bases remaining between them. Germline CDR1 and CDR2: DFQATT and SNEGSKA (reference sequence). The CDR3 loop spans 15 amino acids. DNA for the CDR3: TGCAGTGCTAGAGATGTCGGGACATTCTCCTACGAGCAGTACTTC. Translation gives CSARDVGTFSYEQYF.

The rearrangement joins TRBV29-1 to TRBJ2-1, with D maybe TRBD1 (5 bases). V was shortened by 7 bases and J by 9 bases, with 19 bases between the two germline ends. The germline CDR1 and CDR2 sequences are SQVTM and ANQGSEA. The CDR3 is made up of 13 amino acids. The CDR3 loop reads CSGAIGQGGEQFF. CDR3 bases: TGCAGCGGCGCAATCGGGCAGGGCGGTGAGCAGTTCTTC.

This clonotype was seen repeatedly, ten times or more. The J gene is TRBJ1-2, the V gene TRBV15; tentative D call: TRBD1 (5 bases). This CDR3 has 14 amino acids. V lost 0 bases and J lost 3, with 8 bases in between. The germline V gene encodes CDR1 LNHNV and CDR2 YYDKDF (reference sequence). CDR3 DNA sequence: TGTGCCACCAGCAGAGATAAGGGACACTATGGCTACACCTTC. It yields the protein CATSRDKGHYGYTF.

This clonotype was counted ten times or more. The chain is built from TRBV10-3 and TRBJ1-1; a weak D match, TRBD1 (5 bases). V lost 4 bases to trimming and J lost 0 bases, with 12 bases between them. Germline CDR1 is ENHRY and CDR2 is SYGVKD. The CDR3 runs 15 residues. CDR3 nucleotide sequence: TGTGCCATCAGTGCGCAAGGACAAATGAACACTGAAGCTTTCTTT. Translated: CAISAQGQMNTEAFF.

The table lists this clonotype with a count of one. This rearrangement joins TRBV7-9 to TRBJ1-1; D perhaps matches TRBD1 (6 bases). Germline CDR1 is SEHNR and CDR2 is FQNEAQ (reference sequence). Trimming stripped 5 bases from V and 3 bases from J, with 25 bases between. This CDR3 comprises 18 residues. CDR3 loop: CASSTTMALKGVDTEAFF. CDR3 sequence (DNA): TGTGCCAGCAGCACAACCATGGCCCTAAAGGGGGTGGACACTGAAGCTTTCTTT.

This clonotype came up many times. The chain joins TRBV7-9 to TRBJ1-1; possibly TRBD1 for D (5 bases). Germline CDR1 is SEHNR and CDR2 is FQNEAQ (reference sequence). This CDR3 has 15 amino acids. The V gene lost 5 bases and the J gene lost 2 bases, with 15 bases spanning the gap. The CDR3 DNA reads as TGTGCCAGCAGCCTAGAACCAGGGACCAACACTGAAGCTTTCTTT. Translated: CASSLEPGTNTEAFF.

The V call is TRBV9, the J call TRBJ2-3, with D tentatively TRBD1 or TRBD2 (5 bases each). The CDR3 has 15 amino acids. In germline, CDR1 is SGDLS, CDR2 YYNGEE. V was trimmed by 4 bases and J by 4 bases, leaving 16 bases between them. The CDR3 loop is CASSPYGADADTQYF. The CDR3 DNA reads TGTGCCAGCAGCCCGTACGGGGCGGACGCAGATACGCAGTATTTT.

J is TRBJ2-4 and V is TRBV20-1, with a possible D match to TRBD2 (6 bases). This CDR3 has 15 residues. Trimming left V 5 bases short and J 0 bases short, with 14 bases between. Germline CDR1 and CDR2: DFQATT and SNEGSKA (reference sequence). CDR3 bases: TGCAGTGCTGTAAGCCCGGGACTAGCCAAAAACATTCAGTACTTC. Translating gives CSAVSPGLAKNIQYF.

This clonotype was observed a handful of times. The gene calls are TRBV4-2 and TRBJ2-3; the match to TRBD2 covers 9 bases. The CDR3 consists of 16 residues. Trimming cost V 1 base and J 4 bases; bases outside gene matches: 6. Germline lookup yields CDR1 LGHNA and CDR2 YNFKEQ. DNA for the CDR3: TGTGCCAGCAGCCAAGTTCAGCGGGGGGACGCAGATACGCAGTATTTT. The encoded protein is CASSQVQRGDADTQYF.

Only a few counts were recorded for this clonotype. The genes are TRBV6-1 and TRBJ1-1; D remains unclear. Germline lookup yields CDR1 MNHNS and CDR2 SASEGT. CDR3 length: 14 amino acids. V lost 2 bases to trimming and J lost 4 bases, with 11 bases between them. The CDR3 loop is CASSESGPFTEAFF. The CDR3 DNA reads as TGTGCCAGCAGTGAATCCGGGCCGTTCACTGAAGCTTTCTTT.

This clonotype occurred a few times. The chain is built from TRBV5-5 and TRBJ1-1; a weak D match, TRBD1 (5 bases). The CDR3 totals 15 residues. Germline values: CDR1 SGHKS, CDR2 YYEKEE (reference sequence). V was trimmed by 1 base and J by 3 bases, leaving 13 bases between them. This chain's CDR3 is CASSLYPREYTEAFF. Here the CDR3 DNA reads TGTGCCAGCAGCTTGTACCCCAGGGAGTACACTGAAGCTTTCTTT. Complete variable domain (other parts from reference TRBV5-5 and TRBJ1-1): DAGVTQSPTHLIKTRGQQVTLRCSPISGHKSVSWYQQVLGQGPQFIFQYYEKEERGRGNFPDRFSARQFPNYSSELNVNALLLGDSALYLCASSLYPREYTEAFFGQGTRLTVV.

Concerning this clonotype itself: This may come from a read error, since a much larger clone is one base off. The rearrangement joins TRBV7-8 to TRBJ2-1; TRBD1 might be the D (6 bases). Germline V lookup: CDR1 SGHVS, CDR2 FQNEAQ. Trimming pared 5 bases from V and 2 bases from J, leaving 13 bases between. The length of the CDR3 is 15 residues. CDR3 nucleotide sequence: TGTGCCAGCAGCCCTCAGGGGTACACCTACAATGAGCAGTTCTTC. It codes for CASSPQGYTYNEQFF.

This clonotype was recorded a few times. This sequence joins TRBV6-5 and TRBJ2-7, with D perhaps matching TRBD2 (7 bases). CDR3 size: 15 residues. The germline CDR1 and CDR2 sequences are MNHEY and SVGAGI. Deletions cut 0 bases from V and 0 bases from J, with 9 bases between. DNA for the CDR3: TGTGCCAGCAGTTACTCAGGGGGGGCCTCCTACGAGCAGTACTTC. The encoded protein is CASSYSGGASYEQYF.